This record covers a single TCR beta chain. Produced via immunoSEQ multiplex PCR; TCRdb's table is partial and in-frame only. The sample includes 62,000 or so clones, roughly 98% of them seen just once. The CDR3 length is 12 residues. The data derive from a study of Tregs in tolerant kidney transplant recipients. The clonotype was recovered from a human donor who received a combined kidney and bone marrow transplant. The chain has TRBV21-1 and TRBJ1-1; the table calls TRBD1, which could not be checked here. TRBV21-1 is a pseudogene locus. The input for sequencing was Tregs from blood, taken before the transplant. The CDR3 sequence: CAYVDRADEAFF. For the CDR3, the DNA is TGTGCCTACGTCGACAGGGCGGATGAAGCTTTCTTT.